The next 20 T cell receptor beta chains were all read from a single sample in a study of blood T cell repertoires in COVID-19. Here immunoSEQ multiplex PCR was the method, and the copy in TCRdb shows in-frame clones only, minus some. The profile covers fewer than 350,000 clones, with around 89% appearing a single time and around 1.7% taken by the ten largest. Sequencing was done on a sample of PBMCs or T cells enriched from blood (not recorded which). These receptors were obtained from a woman in her late teens or twenties with acute COVID-19.

The chain is built from TRBV3-1 (or the pseudogene TRBV3-2) and TRBJ2-7, with D possibly being TRBD2 (6 bases). Germline CDR1 and CDR2: LGHDT and YNNKEL (reference sequence). This CDR3 has 15 amino acids. V lost 2 bases and J 0 bases, leaving 11 bases between the germline ends. CDR3 DNA sequence: TGTGCCAGCAGCCAATCGGGAGAGTTCTCCTACGAGCAGTACTTC. Amino acid sequence: CASSQSGEFSYEQYF.

The chain employs TRBV4-1 and TRBJ1-2, with 10 bases matching TRBD1. This CDR3 is built from 17 residues. V lost 6 bases and J lost 0; bases outside the gene matches: 10. The germline V gene encodes CDR1 MGHRA and CDR2 YSYEKL. The DNA of the CDR3 is TGCGCCAGCAGTACTCAGGACAGGGGGGCTACTAACTATGGCTACACCTTC. Translation gives CASSTQDRGATNYGYTF.

The chain couples TRBV11-1 to TRBJ2-3; possibly TRBD2 for D (5 bases). V shed 3 bases and J shed 3 bases, with 10 bases lying between them. The CDR3 extends over 14 amino acids. CDR1 is SGHAT, CDR2 FQDESV, per germline (reference sequence). CDR3: CASSFRRRTDTQYF. CDR3 coding DNA: TGTGCCAGCAGCTTCAGGAGGCGGACAGATACGCAGTATTTT.

The J gene is TRBJ1-1, the V gene TRBV10-2; D may be TRBD1 (5 bases). The CDR3 totals 15 residues. CDR1 WSHSY and CDR2 SAAADI come from the germline V gene. Trimming took off 8 bases at V and 2 bases at J, with 18 bases between the two ends. CDR3 sequence reads: CASGPAAGVNTEAFF. The DNA for the CDR3 is TGCGCCAGCGGGCCGGCTGCGGGGGTAAACACTGAAGCTTTCTTT.

The rearrangement links TRBV18 to TRBJ2-7; TRBD2 aligns across 9 bases. There are 16 residues in the CDR3. CDR1 and CDR2 from the germline V gene are KGHSH and LQKENI. Germline trimming cut 2 bases from V and 4 bases from J; bases unmatched to any gene: 9. CDR3: CASSPARGLAAYEQYF. The CDR3 nucleotides read TGTGCCAGCTCACCAGCTCGGGGACTAGCAGCATACGAGCAGTACTTC. The variable domain in full, completed from reference TRBV18 and TRBJ2-7, reads NAGVMQNPRHLVRRRGQEARLRCSPMKGHSHVYWYRQLPEEGLKFMVYLQKENIIDESGMPKERFSAEFPKEGPSILRIQQVVRGDSAAYFCASSPARGLAAYEQYFGPGTRLTVT.

The chain joins TRBV4-3 to TRBJ2-1; D is perhaps TRBD2 (6 bases). This CDR3 contains 15 residues. Germline V gene data show CDR1 as LGHNA and CDR2 as YSLEER. V lost 0 bases and J lost 8, with 14 bases in between. The CDR3 reads CASSQDPGEGYEQFF. CDR3 DNA: TGCGCCAGCAGCCAAGATCCGGGAGAGGGATATGAGCAGTTCTTC.

V gene TRBV13 combines with J gene TRBJ2-7, with 9 nucleotides matching TRBD2. V dropped 4 bases and J dropped 0; count of bases not matched to a gene: 10. The CDR3 is 17 amino acids. Germline V gene lookup returns CDR1 PRHDT and CDR2 FYEKMQ (reference sequence). DNA for the CDR3: TGTGCCAGCAGCTATCGCCGACTAGCGGCCAGCTCCTACGAGCAGTACTTC. Residues: CASSYRRLAASSYEQYF.

This chain's CDR3 is CASSPEVGAVTEAFF. The CDR3 bases are TGCGCCAGCAGCCCCGAGGTGGGGGCCGTAACTGAAGCTTTCTTT. The chain links TRBV5-1 to TRBJ1-1; TRBD1 is a possible D gene (6 bases). V dropped 4 bases and J dropped 5 bases, with 18 bases sitting between them. The CDR3 sequence is 15 residues long. Looked up from germline, CDR1 is SGHRS and CDR2 is YFSETQ.

The chain is built from TRBV19 and TRBJ2-3; 7 bases match TRBD2. The CDR3 length is 13 residues. Germline V gene sequence: CDR1 LNHDA, CDR2 SQIVND (reference sequence). After removal of 6 bases from V and 2 bases from J, the junction contained 2 bases not matched to a gene. Written as DNA, the CDR3 is TGTGCCAGTAGGGGGGGGACCACAGATACGCAGTATTTT. Amino acid sequence: CASRGGTTDTQYF.

The rearrangement joins TRBV13 to TRBJ2-1; TRBD1 matches 8 bases. The V gene's germline CDR1 is PRHDT and CDR2 FYEKMQ (reference sequence). The CDR3 sequence is 15 residues long. J gave up 3 bases and V 4 bases, and 5 bases lay outside the gene matches. CDR3 sequence: CASSSDRGGYNEQFF. CDR3 coding DNA: TGTGCCAGCAGCTCCGACAGGGGTGGCTACAATGAGCAGTTCTTC.

The V and J genes are TRBV5-4 and TRBJ1-1; tentatively, D is TRBD1 (5 bases). V lost 1 base and J 1 base, leaving 26 bases between the germline ends. Germline values: CDR1 SGHNT, CDR2 YYREEE (reference sequence). CDR3 length: 20 residues. In DNA, the CDR3 is TGTGCCAGCAGCTTGAGGGGTCAGAAATTAAGCGATTGGGCGAACACTGAAGCTTTCTTT. Translation: CASSLRGQKLSDWANTEAFF.

This chain connects TRBV11-2 to TRBJ2-5, with 8 bases identical to TRBD1. V trimming: 6 bases; J trimming: 2 bases; junction bases outside the gene matches: 8. This CDR3 contains 15 residues. CDR1 and CDR2 (germline): SGHAT, FQNNGV. CDR3 coding DNA: TGTGCCAGCAGTTTTCGGACAGGGCAACAAGAGACCCAGTACTTC. The encoded protein is CASSFRTGQQETQYF.

The rearrangement links TRBV4-1 to TRBJ2-5; 9 bases agree with TRBD1. CDR1 is MGHRA, CDR2 YSYEKL, per germline. V gave up 3 bases and J gave up 5 bases; unmatched junction bases: 10. The CDR3 covers 16 residues. The CDR3 loop reads CASSHTDRGGWETQYF. In DNA, the CDR3 is TGCGCCAGCAGCCACACGGACAGGGGCGGATGGGAGACCCAGTACTTC.

DNA of the CDR3: TGTGCCAGCAGAGATAGATCGGGGGTGGATGGTCAGCCCCAGCATTTT. Protein product: CASRDRSGVDGQPQHF. The genes are TRBV27 and TRBJ1-5; a possible D gene is TRBD1 (5 bases). The CDR3 is 16 amino acids. Trimming removed 6 bases at V and 6 bases at J, with 21 bases between. Germline CDR1 and CDR2: MNHEY and SMNVEV (reference sequence).

This clone came up a few times. V and J are TRBV4-1 and TRBJ2-1; 7 positions agree with TRBD1. This CDR3 has 18 residues. V lost 1 base and J lost 0; bases outside the gene matches: 9. The germline V gene has CDR1 MGHRA and CDR2 YSYEKL. CDR3 sequence: CASSQGLTGVISYNEQFF. The CDR3 region has the DNA TGCGCCAGCAGCCAAGGGCTAACAGGGGTTATCTCCTACAATGAGCAGTTCTTC.

The chain combines TRBV18 with TRBJ2-3; TRBD2 matches at 10 bases. The length of the CDR3 is 15 residues. The V segment lost 6 bases and the J segment 5 bases; nucleotides outside the gene matches: 8. Germline V lookup: CDR1 KGHSH, CDR2 LQKENI. Written as DNA, the CDR3 is TGTGCCAGCTCTCCGAGGACTAGCGGAATAGATACGCAGTATTTT. It yields the protein CASSPRTSGIDTQYF.

This chain links TRBV18 with TRBJ2-7; 7 positions agree with TRBD1. This CDR3 has 14 residues. Germline-derived CDR1 and CDR2 are KGHSH and LQKENI. The V and J ends lost 4 bases and 2 bases, in that order; junction bases with no gene match: 5. DNA of the CDR3: TGTGCCAGCTCACGGAGAGGGGGCCCCTACGAGCAGTACTTC. Amino acid sequence: CASSRRGGPYEQYF.

This chain joins TRBV5-6 and TRBJ1-5, with 7 positions matching TRBD1. Losses at the gene ends were 3 bases for V and 11 bases for J; bases not matched to a gene: 11. Germline V gene lookup returns CDR1 SGHDT and CDR2 YYEEEE. The CDR3 is made up of 14 amino acids. The CDR3 DNA follows: TGTGCCAGCAGCTCAGGGACAGTCTCGGGGGCCCAGCATTTT. It codes for CASSSGTVSGAQHF.

As to this clone: This sample also contains other DNA sequences that code for the same CDR3. The chain couples TRBV4-3 to TRBJ2-1; 8 bases fit TRBD1. This CDR3 comprises 15 residues. Germline V gives CDR1 LGHNA, CDR2 YSLEER. V was pared by 4 bases and J by 3 bases, with 5 bases of the junction left unmatched. The DNA of the CDR3 is TGCGCCAGCAGCCCAGGACAGGGTCTCTACAATGAGCAGTTCTTC. This codes for CASSPGQGLYNEQFF.

This chain joins TRBV27 and TRBJ1-1; a weak D match, TRBD1 (5 bases). This CDR3 is built from 15 residues. The germline gives CDR1 MNHEY, CDR2 SMNVEV (reference sequence). V lost 1 base to trimming and J lost 1 base, with 10 bases between them. CDR3 in amino acids: CASSLLPGQNTEAFF. The CDR3 DNA is TGTGCCAGCAGTTTATTACCAGGACAGAACACTGAAGCTTTCTTT.